What follows describes a single TCR beta chain. Its antigen is still unknown. No much larger clonotype is one base removed from it; base qualities were not supplied. This specimen's time point label, per the study, means: pre-sensitization, week 0. What this sample's treatment or condition label stands for: therapeutic diphenylcyclopropenone sensitization with weekly scalp DPC. At every patch-test visit, the blood draw took place before the patch test was put on. To be eligible, patients had to be aged 18 to 70, diagnosed with alopecia and judged suitable for DPC therapy, while pregnant patients were excluded. Unfractionated whole blood was collected in Tempus Blood RNA tubes, and total RNA was extracted from that blood. This sample is part of a study of human T cells and chemical hapten exposure (dated by TCRdb to the early 2020s). Regarding the complete study: For sensitization, 2% DPC in acetone was applied to a 2 cm by 2 cm area of upper inner arm skin. Throughout the study period of roughly 24 weeks, patients also received therapeutic DPC doses to the scalp every week. Patch testing was performed on the upper back with Finn chambers containing 0.01% DPC, and the patch tests were scored after 6 days according to International Contact Dermatitis Research Group standards. The mostly female patient cohort included alopecia areata with under or over 50% scalp involvement, alopecia totalis and alopecia universalis. Libraries were pooled for sequencing, and per-sample TCR yields varied mainly because of small differences in library volumes within the pool. This study followed changes in the peripheral blood TCR repertoire in vivo during primary and secondary sensitization of alopecia patients to the hapten diphenylcyclopropenone (DPC). Blood samples were taken from patients before sensitization (week 0) and at 2, 6 and about 24 weeks after DPC sensitization. For TCR sequencing, blood came from 25 to 30 alopecia patients at anywhere from one to four time points (pre-sensitization, 2, 6 and 24 weeks). Here is what the overall study found, with its caveats: After repeated subsampling, the strength of the expansion versus patch-test correlation and the threshold at which it became significant changed. Compared with pre-sensitization or healthy control sets, expanded TCRs formed significantly more large CDR3 similarity clusters, which is consistent with antigen-driven responses. Patch test score was positively correlated with the number of PT1 expanded TCRs, with significance at thresholds 8, 16 and 32 but not at 4. Because all patients had alopecia, a presumed autoimmune disease, the immune response of the patients might differ from that of healthy individuals. The number of TCRs above 1 in 1000 frequency did not change with DPC sensitization; there was no evidence of global repertoire structure alterations.

The trim is 4 bases for V and 1 base for J, with a gap of 5 bases between the germline ends. The CDR3 contains 11 residues, cysteine and phenylalanine counted. Only CDR3 DNA remains: 33 bases, in frame from the first base. CDR1 and CDR2, per the germline V gene (reference sequence), are DFQATT and SNEGSKA. Receptor libraries were prepared by RACE. The sequencer listed for this sample is NextSeq 500. Library preparation attached unique molecular identifiers to individual cDNA molecules for quantitative, reproducible TCR counting. Both TCR alpha and TCR beta chains were sequenced from each blood RNA sample. Under the source paper's analysis protocol: A median of about 89,000 TCRs per sample was observed, with a range of about 23,224 to 750,000. The Decombinator software suite was used to annotate V, J and CDR3 in the TCR reads. To make PS versus PT1 abundance plots, every sample was subsampled to the same number of TCRs (28,000). Expanded TCRs were defined as absent before sensitization and observed at least eight times at the 2-week time point. TCRdb cleaned the public reads at Q25 with fastp, built clones with MiXCR and kept in-frame beta chains. Here each entry gathers all rows of one CDR3 protein and keeps the most common genes and DNA. It is TCRdb's table, rather than the study itself, that gives the V and J calls and clone size. The sample data list about 290,000 distinct CDR3 sequences, and 7.5% to 9% of these were observed just once. Clones ranked in the top ten supply less than 1.5% of the sample.

Sequenced here: whole blood, sampled in connection with sensitization to the hapten diphenylcyclopropenone (DPC). This receptor was identified in a man aged 18 to 35 with alopecia areata. Some clones in this sample may be carry-over from other donors' samples. Rearrangement joined TRBV20-1 to TRBJ2-7; the D gene assignment is ambiguous. The nucleotides read TGCAGTGCTATGCAGTCCTACGAGCAGTACTTC. This yields the protein CSAMQSYEQYF.